The entry below gives a single T cell receptor beta chain sequence along with its context. This CDR3 is 15 amino acids long. Germline V CDR1 and CDR2: LGHDT, YNNKEL (reference sequence). V lost 0 bases and J lost 12; bases outside the gene matches: 8. Original processing methods: Amplifying reference gene primers gave estimates of nucleated cell counts. The data were produced by immunoSEQ multiplex PCR, yet TCRdb's version contains in-frame clones alone and is incomplete. V and J calls and clone size are given by that table; D and trimming were obtained from the DNA. The sample contains approximately 100,000 clones, 65% to 90% of which appear only once. This specimen belongs to a study of blood T cell repertoires in COVID-19. Study-level information: Some COVID-19 samples were acute and others convalescent; all came from the United States, Italy and Spain. T cells, B-cell-depleted T cells, or PBMCs supplied cDNA or gDNA.

The source material was peripheral blood. The chain carries TRBV3-1 (or the pseudogene TRBV3-2) and TRBJ2-1; 10 nucleotides match TRBD1. This clonotype was obtained from a man between 65 and 85 years old with active or convalescent COVID-19. As DNA, the CDR3 is TGTGCCAGCAGCCAAGACAGTGACAGGGGGCGTTGGCAGTTCTTC. Its protein is CASSQDSDRGRWQFF.